These T cell receptor beta chains were read from a single sample in a study of cytomegalovirus exposure and HLA in healthy donors. The table came from immunoSEQ multiplex PCR; TCRdb's copy has only in-frame clones and leaves some out. The sample has some 150,000 clones, around four fifths seen once. The specimen was PBMCs. The receptors derive from a woman aged 40 to 55 in good health and CMV-seronegative. CDR3s include the opening cysteine and the closing phenylalanine or tryptophan.

>15|TRBV13
CASSFYPPNNEKLFF
>15|TRBV7-2
CASSMGGGRPDTQYF
>15|TRBV6-5
CASSTLSSGQETQYF
>15|TRBV6-5
CASSYTGTIYNEQFF
>14|TRBV27
CASLSGGSYNEQFF
>14|TRBV7-2
CASSLALGAVEQFF
>16|TRBV6-6
CASRPRGAQGIDTQYF
>15|TRBV5-4
CASSLYQGRQETQYF
>16|TRBV5-6
CASSLRGQFSTDTQYF
>17|TRBV4-3
CASSQESQRGVADTQYF
>15|TRBV6-5
CASSLAGGHTDTQYF
>14|TRBV7-9
CATTLAGGNTEAFF
>13|TRBV27
CASSSSFTDTQYF
>16|TRBV4-3
CASSQDWDRNYDGYTF
>13|TRBV7-3
CASSRTVNTEAFF
>13|TRBV5-1
CASSLLSSYEQYF
>14|TRBV5-4
CASSRDTGKEPQHF
>14|TRBV9
CASSQGVGQETQYF
>16|TRBV5-1
CASSSRGQGVQETQYF
>13|TRBV6-1
CATASGGIYEQYF
>18|TRBV7-2
CASSLSGMGGIQGYEQFF
>14|TRBV15
CATSSSISPGELFF
>13|TRBV9
CASTALRTDTQYF
>15|TRBV7-9
CASSLGASGQETQYF
>14|TRBV9
CASSVATGNTEAFF
>14|TRBV19
CASSSSSAGYGYTF
>18|TRBV5-8
CASKGVGTGFEGQSAQHF
>16|TRBV6-5
CASSLSGTGVNQPQHF
>16|TRBV4-3
CASSQDQWENSYEQYF
>14|TRBV5-1
CASSPDGTGTELFF
>15|TRBV7-8
CASSAEQGAREKLFF
>15|TRBV19
CASSAGTGRLYGYTF
>14|TRBV5-1
CASSHRGSPWEQYF
>14|TRBV4-2
CASSPTGQNSPLHF
>16|TRBV11-2
CASSSPTPRGGETQYF
>13|TRBV6-1
CASRALTTYEQYF
>13|TRBV6-5
CASSYSPDTEAFF
>16|TRBV5-4
CASSIGTGQFHTEAFF
>13|TRBV15
CATWTGSGNTIYF
>15|TRBV13
CASTGRGFLNTEAFF
>12|TRBV28
CASSPGRGEQYF
>14|TRBV9
CASSGGHRNAEAFF
>18|TRBV18
CASSERRVTGQSTDTQYF
>14|TRBV6-5
CASSLLYLNTEAFF
>13|TRBV29-1
CSVVGQIGGELFF
>15|TRBV6-5
CASSYESQPAYEQYF
>18|TRBV4-1
CASSLGLAGATNTGELFF
>14|TRBV5-4
CASSLRGAQNEQYF
>16|TRBV7-9
CASSLLAGGADDEQFF
>15|TRBV5-1
CASSLSGTGLDEQYF
>14|TRBV28
CASSLFQGNYGYTF
>14|TRBV9
CASSVEQQNTEAFF
>13|TRBV5-6
CASTPTDYNEQFF
>17|TRBV5-4
CASSSTPTGEEGYGYTF
>13|TRBV6-5
CASRRDRDYGYTF
>16|TRBV5-4
CASSLGGTGGRETQYF